This T cell receptor (beta chain) came from a study of T cell clonality in common variable immunodeficiency. Trimming stripped 2 bases from V and 2 bases from J, with 19 bases between. Germline V lookup: CDR1 LNHDA, CDR2 SQIVND (reference sequence). The CDR3 runs to 18 residues. Measured with immunoSEQ multiplex PCR; TCRdb has only the in-frame clones, and not every one. There are about 52,000 clones in the sample, none observed a single time. As for this clone: The observed sequence ends 3 residues before the CDR3 terminus, with the missing tail filled in from the germline J gene. This same CDR3 is encoded by further DNA sequences in the sample.

This sequence joins TRBV19 and TRBJ2-1; TRBD2 might be the D (7 bases). This clonotype was sampled from a person aged 18 to 69 in good health. Sequences were obtained from peripheral blood mononuclear cells. The covered CDR3 bases are TGTGCCAGTAGTATAAGAGGGGGGGCATTGTTGCCCTACAATGAG. Translated, it gives CASSIRGGALLPYNE. In full, the CDR3 reads CASSIRGGALLPYNEQFF.